These 7 T cell receptor beta chains originate from one sample sequenced in a study of CD8 T cells in Susac syndrome. With random hexamers, reverse transcription was performed on about 0.5 to 1 ug of RNA. Each CDR3 protein is one row after TCRdb ran MiXCR on the immunoSEQ multiplex PCR reads. The sample shows roughly 150,000 distinct CDR3 sequences, 93% of them seen only once. The source material was CD4+ T cells from PBMCs. The receptors derive from a human donor in good health.

This clonotype was picked up one time. The rearrangement joins TRBV12-3 or TRBV12-4 to TRBJ1-4, with D unresolved. The CDR3 contains 13 residues. Trimming stripped 3 bases from V and 2 bases from J, with 4 bases between. The DNA of the CDR3 is TGTGCCAGCAGTTTGAAGACTAATGAAAAACTGTTTTTT. It codes for CASSLKTNEKLFF.

This clonotype was picked up a small number of times. The V and J genes are TRBV18 and TRBJ1-6; 7 bases line up with TRBD1. The germline V gene encodes CDR1 KGHSH and CDR2 LQKENI. This CDR3 comprises 14 residues. V lost 3 bases and J lost 8; bases outside the gene matches: 4. This chain's CDR3 is CASSPTGEDSPLHF. CDR3 nucleotide sequence: TGTGCCAGCTCACCTACAGGGGAAGATTCACCCCTCCACTTT.

The CDR3 sequence is CASSPGTGGRTGELFF. The DNA of the CDR3 is TGTGCCAGCAGCCCCGGGACAGGGGGACGAACCGGGGAGCTGTTTTTT. This chain uses TRBV5-4 with TRBJ2-2; TRBD1 matches 11 bases. The CDR3 sequence is 16 residues long. Germline CDR1 and CDR2: SGHNT and YYREEE (reference sequence). V was clipped by 4 bases and J by 5 bases; unmatched bases: 7.

The chain has TRBV20-1 and TRBJ2-4; 8 nucleotides line up with TRBD2. Germline V gives CDR1 DFQATT, CDR2 SNEGSKA (reference sequence). The CDR3 sequence is 12 residues long. Germline trimming cut 4 bases from V and 8 bases from J; bases unmatched to any gene: 4. The DNA of the CDR3 is TGCAGTGCTAAAGCGGGGGCAGACATTCAGTACTTC. Its protein product is CSAKAGADIQYF.

The chain combines TRBV7-2 with TRBJ2-3; D ambiguous. The CDR3 is 12 amino acids. Germline assignment: CDR1 SGHTA and CDR2 FQGNSA. The ends were cut back, 5 bases at V and 1 base at J, with 4 bases in the middle. The CDR3 region is CASSHGTDTQYF. CDR3 nucleotides: TGTGCCAGCAGCCACGGCACAGATACGCAGTATTTT.

This clonotype was observed once. J is TRBJ1-5 and V is TRBV20-1; 7 bases are shared with TRBD1. Trimming removed 4 bases from V and 5 bases from J; junction bases left unmatched: 8. Looked up from germline, CDR1 is DFQATT and CDR2 is SNEGSKA (reference sequence). The CDR3 spans 14 residues. CDR3 bases: TGCAGTGCTAACCAAGGGGGCTTAGATCAGCCCCAGCATTTT. Translating it yields CSANQGGLDQPQHF.

The chain recombines TRBV11-2 with TRBJ2-7, with 7 bases matching TRBD2. With 3 bases clipped from V and 0 bases from J, the junction kept 5 bases outside the gene matches. The CDR3 is 15 amino acids. From germline, CDR1 is SGHAT and CDR2 FQNNGV. As DNA, the CDR3 is TGTGCCAGCAGCTTCGGGGAGGGGCCCTCCTACGAGCAGTACTTC. As protein: CASSFGEGPSYEQYF.